This record covers a single T cell receptor (beta chain). Clones were sequenced by immunoSEQ multiplex PCR, and TCRdb holds only the in-frame ones, with some missing. The data contain some 400,000 clones, roughly 86% of them singletons. CDR3 length: 13 amino acids. Trimming shortened V by 0 bases and J by 5 bases, and 7 bases separated the two germline ends. CDR1 is SGHRS, CDR2 YFSETQ, per germline. The age range of participants was 18 to 89 years, with residence in about two dozen US areas. The data stem from a study of blood T cell repertoires in COVID-19. Across the study: PBMCs, B-cell-depleted T cells, or T cells provided the cDNA or gDNA that made up the material.

V is TRBV5-1 and J is TRBJ2-3, with D unclear. Sequenced input: PBMCs or T cells enriched from blood (not recorded which). The receptor was derived from a man aged 25-40 years who had recovered from COVID-19. The CDR3 protein is CASSLEIRDTQYF. The CDR3 bases are TGCGCCAGCAGCTTGGAGATTAGAGATACGCAGTATTTT. The full variable domain, with the rest looked up from reference TRBV5-1 and TRBJ2-3, is KAGVTQTPRYLIKTRGQQVTLSCSPISGHRSVSWYQQTPGQGLQFLFEYFSETQRNKGNFPGRFSGRQFSNSRSEMNVSTLELGDSALYLCASSLEIRDTQYFGPGTRLTVL.